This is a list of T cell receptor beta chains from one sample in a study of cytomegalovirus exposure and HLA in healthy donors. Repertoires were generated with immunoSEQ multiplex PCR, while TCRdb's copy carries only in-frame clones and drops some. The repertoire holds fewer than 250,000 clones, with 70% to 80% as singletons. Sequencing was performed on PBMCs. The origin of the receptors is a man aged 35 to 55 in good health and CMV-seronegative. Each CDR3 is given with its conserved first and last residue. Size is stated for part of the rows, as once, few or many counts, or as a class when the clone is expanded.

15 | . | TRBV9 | CASSVGGATNEKLFF
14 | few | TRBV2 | CASSQNRGDYGYTF
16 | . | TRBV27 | CASSSSTSGRDNEQFF
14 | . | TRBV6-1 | CASEPMGLAYEQYF
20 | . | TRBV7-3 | CASSLERLAGGSRNTGELFF
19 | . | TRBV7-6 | CASSSDKGGIADSTDTQYF
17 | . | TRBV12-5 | CASGLGYGFASYNEQFF
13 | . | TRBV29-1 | CSAPDRMNTEAFF
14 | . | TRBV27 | CASSFVLSNQPQHF
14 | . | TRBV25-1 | CASSESGRKNVLTF
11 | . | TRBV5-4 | CASGLGNTIYF
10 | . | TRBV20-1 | CSRPAETQYF
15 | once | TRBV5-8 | CASTALRAFYNEQFF
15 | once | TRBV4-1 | CASSQADRENEKLFF
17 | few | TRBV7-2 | CASSHLLGGASTDTQYF
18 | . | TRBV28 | CASSLAGRRGLAKNIQYF
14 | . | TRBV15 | CATSRAQLEYEQYF
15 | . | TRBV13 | CASSSENTGGGEAFF
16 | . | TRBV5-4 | CASSLGGGAVSAEAFF
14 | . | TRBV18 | CASSPTDPQETQYF
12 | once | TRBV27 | CASSRDFYEQYF
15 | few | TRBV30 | CAWIPIRQGGTEAFF
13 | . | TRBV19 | CASSPLDGREQFF
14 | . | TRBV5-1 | CASSLTGSPDTQYF
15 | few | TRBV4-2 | CASSQDGRDLYEQYF
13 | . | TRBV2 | CASDRDGNQPQHF
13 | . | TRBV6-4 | CASSPGTGYGYTF
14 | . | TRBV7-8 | CASSERQAWQPQHF
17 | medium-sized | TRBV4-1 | CASSQGTGQFSGNTIYF